These T cell receptor beta chains were read from a single sample in a study of OX40 agonist ivuxolimab in advanced cancers. TCRdb's table, derived via immunoSEQ multiplex PCR, lists solely in-frame clones and lacks some. The sample lists around 11,000 clones, around 78% occurring once. The source material was CD4+ or CD8+ T cells sorted from blood, sampled in a trial of the OX40 agonist ivuxolimab. The source is an adult with an advanced solid tumor such as melanoma, head and neck, liver or kidney cancer. Each CDR3 is given with its conserved first and last residue. The D gene is left open where the match is weak. Not all rows give a size; the values are once, few, many and, for expanded clones, a class.

v_gene,abundance,d_gene,j_gene,CDR3aa,CDR3nt
TRBV7-9,NA,NA,TRBJ2-7,CASSAGGYEQYF,TGTGCCAGCAGCGCCGGCGGCTACGAGCAGTACTTC
TRBV9,NA,NA,TRBJ2-7,CASSVESTYEQYF,TGTGCCAGCAGCGTAGAGAGTACCTACGAGCAGTACTTC
TRBV4-2,NA,TRBD1,TRBJ1-2,CASSPSDRGQGIYGYTF,TGTGCCAGCAGCCCTTCGGACAGGGGGCAGGGGATCTATGGCTACACCTTC
TRBV9,NA,NA,TRBJ2-7,CASSAIEAPLEQYF,TGTGCCAGCAGCGCTATTGAGGCCCCGCTCGAGCAGTACTTC
TRBV9,NA,NA,TRBJ2-7,CASSTTGPSYEQYF,TGTGCCAGCAGCACAACCGGTCCTTCCTACGAGCAGTACTTC
TRBV14,NA,TRBD2,TRBJ2-3,CASSSGLATDTQYF,TGTGCCAGCAGCTCGGGACTAGCCACAGATACGCAGTATTTT
TRBV10-1,NA,TRBD2,TRBJ2-2,CASSGLAVNAAGELFF,TGCGCCAGCAGTGGACTAGCTGTCAATGCGGCCGGGGAGCTGTTTTTT
TRBV15,NA,TRBD1,TRBJ2-7,CATSRTGALYEQYF,TGTGCCACCAGCAGGACAGGGGCCCTCTACGAGCAGTACTTC
TRBV29-1,once,NA,TRBJ2-1,CSVSWRDYNEQFF,TGCAGCGTCTCTTGGCGGGATTACAATGAGCAGTTCTTC
TRBV2,NA,NA,TRBJ2-2,CASSSGVTNTGELFF,TGTGCCAGCAGTTCCGGGGTAACGAACACCGGGGAGCTGTTTTTT
TRBV30,medium-sized,NA,TRBJ2-3,CAWSNGSSVISDTQYF,TGTGCCTGGAGTAACGGGTCTAGCGTTATCTCAGATACGCAGTATTTT
TRBV21-1,NA,NA,TRBJ2-3,CASSPMGLAEGAQYF,TGTGCCAGCAGCCCAATGGGACTAGCGGAGGGGGCGCAGTATTTT
TRBV9,NA,TRBD1,TRBJ1-2,CASSGRWDSFYGYTF,TGTGCCAGCAGCGGAAGATGGGACAGTTTCTATGGCTACACCTTC
TRBV2,NA,NA,TRBJ2-7,CASSEDGIGTPYEQYF,TGTGCCAGCAGTGAGGACGGAATCGGGACACCTTACGAGCAGTACTTC